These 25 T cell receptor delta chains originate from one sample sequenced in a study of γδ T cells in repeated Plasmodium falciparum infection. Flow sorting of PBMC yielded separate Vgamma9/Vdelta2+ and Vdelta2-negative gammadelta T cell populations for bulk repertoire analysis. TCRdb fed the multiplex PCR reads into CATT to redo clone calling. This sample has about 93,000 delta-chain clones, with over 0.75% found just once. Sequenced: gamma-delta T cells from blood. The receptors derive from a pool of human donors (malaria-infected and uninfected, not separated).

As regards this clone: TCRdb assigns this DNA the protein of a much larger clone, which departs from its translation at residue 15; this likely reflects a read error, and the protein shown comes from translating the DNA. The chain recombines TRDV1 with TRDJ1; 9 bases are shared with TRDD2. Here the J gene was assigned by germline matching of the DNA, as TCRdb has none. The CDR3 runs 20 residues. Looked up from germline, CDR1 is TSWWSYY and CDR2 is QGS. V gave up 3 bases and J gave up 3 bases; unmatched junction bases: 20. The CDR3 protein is CALGDPCAFLRSAYADKLIF. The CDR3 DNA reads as TGTGCTCTTGGGGATCCTTGCGCCTTCCTACGTAGCGCGTACGCCGATAAACTCATCTTT.

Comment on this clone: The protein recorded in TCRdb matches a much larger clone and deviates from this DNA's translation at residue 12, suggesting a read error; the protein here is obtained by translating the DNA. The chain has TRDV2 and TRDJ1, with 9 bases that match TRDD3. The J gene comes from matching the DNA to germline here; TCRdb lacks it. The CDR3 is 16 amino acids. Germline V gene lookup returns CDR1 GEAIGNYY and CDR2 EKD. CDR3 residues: CACDVLGDFGTEKLIF. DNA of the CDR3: TGTGCCTGTGACGTTCTGGGGGATTTTGGGACCGAAAAACTCATCTTT.

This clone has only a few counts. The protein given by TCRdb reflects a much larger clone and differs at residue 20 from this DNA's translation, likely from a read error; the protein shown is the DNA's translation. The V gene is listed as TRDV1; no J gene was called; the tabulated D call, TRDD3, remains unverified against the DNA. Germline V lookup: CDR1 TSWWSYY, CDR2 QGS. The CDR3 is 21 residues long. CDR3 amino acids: CALGELWCPALGCSPDDKLTF. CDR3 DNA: TGTGCTCTTGGGGAACTGTGGTGTCCCGCGTTGGGGTGTTCCCCGGACGATAAACTCACCTTT.

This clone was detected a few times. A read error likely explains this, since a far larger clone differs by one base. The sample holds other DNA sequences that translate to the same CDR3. In DNA form, the CDR3 reads TGTGCCTGTGACACCCTCCCGTTACTAGGGGATAATGACACCGATAAACTCATCTTT. Translating gives CACDTLPLLGDNDTDKLIF. The chain uses TRDV2 and TRDJ1; 7 bases are shared with TRDD3. Because TCRdb records no J gene, it was assigned here through a match of the DNA to germline. Germline loops: CDR1 GEAIGNYY, CDR2 EKD. The CDR3 sequence is 19 residues long. Germline trimming cut 0 bases from V and 0 bases from J; bases unmatched to any gene: 15.

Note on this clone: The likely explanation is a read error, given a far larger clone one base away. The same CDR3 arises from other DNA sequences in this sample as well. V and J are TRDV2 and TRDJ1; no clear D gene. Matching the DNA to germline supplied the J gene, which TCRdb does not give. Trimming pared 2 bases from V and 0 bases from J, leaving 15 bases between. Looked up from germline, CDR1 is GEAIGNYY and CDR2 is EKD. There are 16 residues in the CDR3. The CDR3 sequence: CACDIREKRDTDKLIF. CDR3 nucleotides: TGTGCCTGTGACATTAGAGAAAAAAGGGACACCGATAAACTCATCTTT.

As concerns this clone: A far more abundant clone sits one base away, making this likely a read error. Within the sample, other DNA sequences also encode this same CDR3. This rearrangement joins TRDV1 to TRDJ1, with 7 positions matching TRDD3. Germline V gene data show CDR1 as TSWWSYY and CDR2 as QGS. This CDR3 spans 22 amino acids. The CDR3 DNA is TGTGCTCTCGGGGGTGACCGCATACCCTGTACTGGGGATGGGGGGCGTACCGATAAACTCATCTTT. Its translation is CALGGDRIPCTGDGGRTDKLIF.

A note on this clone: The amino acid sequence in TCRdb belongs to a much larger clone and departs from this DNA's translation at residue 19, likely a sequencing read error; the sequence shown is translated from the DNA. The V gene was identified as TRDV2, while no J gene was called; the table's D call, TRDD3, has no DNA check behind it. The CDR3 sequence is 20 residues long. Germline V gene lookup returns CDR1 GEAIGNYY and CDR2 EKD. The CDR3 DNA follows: TGTGCCTGTGACTCCCTTGGTGGGGGATTCTTTTCGTCGTACACCGATAAACTCACCTTT. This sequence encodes CACDSLGGGFFSSYTDKLTF.

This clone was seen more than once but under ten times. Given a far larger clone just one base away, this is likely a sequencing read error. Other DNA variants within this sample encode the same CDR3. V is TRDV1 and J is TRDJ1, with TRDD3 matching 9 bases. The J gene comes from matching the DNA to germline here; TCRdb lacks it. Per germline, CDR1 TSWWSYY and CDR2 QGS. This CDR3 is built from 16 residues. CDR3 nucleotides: TGCGCTCTTGGGGAACTAGGGGGGATACACACCGATAAACTCATCTTT. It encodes CALGELGGIHTDKLIF.

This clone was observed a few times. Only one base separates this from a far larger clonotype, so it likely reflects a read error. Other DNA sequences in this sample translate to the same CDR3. The CDR3 loop is CAFRTRSVGRLGYDRLTAQLFF. The CDR3 DNA follows: TGTGCCTTCCGAACCCGGTCAGTAGGGAGATTGGGGTACGATCGATTGACAGCACAACTCTTCTTT. The chain has TRDV3 and TRDJ2; a weak D match, TRDD3 (5 bases). Assignment of the J gene here rests on matching the DNA to germline, because TCRdb gives none. The CDR3 has 22 residues. CDR1 is TVYSNPD and CDR2 is GDNSRS in the germline V gene (reference sequence). The germline V and J ends were trimmed by 3 bases and 2 bases, with 37 bases remaining between them. Combining the CDR3 with reference TRDV3 and TRDJ2 gives the whole variable domain CDKVTQSSPDQTVASGSEVVLLCTYDTVYSNPDLFWYRIRPDYSFQFVFYGDNSRSEGADFTQGRFSVKHILTQKAFHLVISPVRTEDSATYYCAFRTRSVGRLGYDRLTAQLFFGKGTQLIVEP.

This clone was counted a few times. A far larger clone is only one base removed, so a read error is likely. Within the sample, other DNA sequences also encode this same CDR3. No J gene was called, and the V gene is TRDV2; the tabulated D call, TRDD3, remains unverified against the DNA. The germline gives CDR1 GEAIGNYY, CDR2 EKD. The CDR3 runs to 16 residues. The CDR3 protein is CACDKVGIGKAAQLFF. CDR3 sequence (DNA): TGTGCCTGTGACAAAGTGGGGATAGGAAAGGCAGCACAGCTCTTCTTT.

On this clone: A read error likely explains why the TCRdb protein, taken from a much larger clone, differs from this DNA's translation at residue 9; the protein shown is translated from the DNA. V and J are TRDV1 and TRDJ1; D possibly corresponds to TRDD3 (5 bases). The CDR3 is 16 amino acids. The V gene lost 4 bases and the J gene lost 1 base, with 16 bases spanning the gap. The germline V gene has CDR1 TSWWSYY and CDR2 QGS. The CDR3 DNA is TGTGCTCTTGGGGTCCCGGGGACCATCTTCACCGATAAACTCATCTTT. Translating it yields CALGVPGTIFTDKLIF.

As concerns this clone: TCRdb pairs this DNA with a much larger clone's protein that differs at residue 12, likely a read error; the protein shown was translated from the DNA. CDR3 loop: CALGDINSGIRAAQLFF. The CDR3 DNA reads as TGTGCTCTTGGGGACATTAATTCGGGGATCAGGGCAGCACAACTCTTCTTT. The chain employs TRDV1 and TRDJ2; D perhaps matches TRDD3 (6 bases). Germline matching of the DNA provided the J gene here, since TCRdb leaves it blank. The germline V gene has CDR1 TSWWSYY and CDR2 QGS. The length of the CDR3 is 17 residues. Trimming removed 3 bases from V and 6 bases from J, with 20 bases in between.

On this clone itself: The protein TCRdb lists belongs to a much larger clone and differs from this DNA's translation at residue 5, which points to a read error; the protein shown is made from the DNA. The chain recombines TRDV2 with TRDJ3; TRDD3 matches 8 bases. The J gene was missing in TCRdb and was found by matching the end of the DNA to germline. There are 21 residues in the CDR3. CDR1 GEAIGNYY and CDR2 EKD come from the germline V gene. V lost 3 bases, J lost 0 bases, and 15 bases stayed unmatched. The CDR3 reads CACDAAAAGGYSSWDTRQMFF. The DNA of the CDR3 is TGTGCCTGTGACGCCGCGGCGGCGGGGGGATATAGCTCCTGGGACACCCGACAGATGTTTTTC.

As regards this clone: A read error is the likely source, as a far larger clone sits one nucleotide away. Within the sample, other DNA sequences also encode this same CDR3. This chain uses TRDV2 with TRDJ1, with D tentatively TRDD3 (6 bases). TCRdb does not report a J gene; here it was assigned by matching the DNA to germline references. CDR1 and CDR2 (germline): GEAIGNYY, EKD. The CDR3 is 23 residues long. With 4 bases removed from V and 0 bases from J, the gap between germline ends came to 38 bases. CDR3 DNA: TGTGCCTGTGATGAGGTTGCGGACTGGACTGGAGGATACAGGAATACGTACACCGATAAACTCATCTTT. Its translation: CACDEVADWTGGYRNTYTDKLIF.

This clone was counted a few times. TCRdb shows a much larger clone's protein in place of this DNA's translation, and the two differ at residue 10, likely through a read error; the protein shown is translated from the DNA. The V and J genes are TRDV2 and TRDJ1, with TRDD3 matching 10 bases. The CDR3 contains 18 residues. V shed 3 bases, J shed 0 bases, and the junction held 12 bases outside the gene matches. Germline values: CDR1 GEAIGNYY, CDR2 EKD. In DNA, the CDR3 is TGTGCCTGTGACCCGTTACTGGGGGATGCCCGGAACACCGATAAACTCATCTTT. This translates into CACDPLLGDARNTDKLIF.

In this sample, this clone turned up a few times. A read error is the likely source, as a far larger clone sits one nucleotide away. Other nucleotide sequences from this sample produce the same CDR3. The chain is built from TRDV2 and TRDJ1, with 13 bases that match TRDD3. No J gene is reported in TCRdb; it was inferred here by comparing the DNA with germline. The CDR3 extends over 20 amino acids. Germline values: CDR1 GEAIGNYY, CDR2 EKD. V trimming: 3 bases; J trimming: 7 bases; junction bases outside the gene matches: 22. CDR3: CACDRNTGGYAERNCGKLIF. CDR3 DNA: TGTGCCTGTGACCGCAATACTGGGGGATACGCTGAGAGGAATTGCGGTAAACTCATCTTT.

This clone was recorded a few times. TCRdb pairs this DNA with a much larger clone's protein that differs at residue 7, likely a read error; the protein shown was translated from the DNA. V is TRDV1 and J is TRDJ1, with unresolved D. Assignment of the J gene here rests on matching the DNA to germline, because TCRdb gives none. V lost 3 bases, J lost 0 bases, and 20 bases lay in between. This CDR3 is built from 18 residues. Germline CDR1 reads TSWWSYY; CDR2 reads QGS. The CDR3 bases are TGTGCTCTTGGGGACATAGCGCGGTTCCGGGAGTACACCGATAAACTCATCTTT. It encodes CALGDIARFREYTDKLIF.

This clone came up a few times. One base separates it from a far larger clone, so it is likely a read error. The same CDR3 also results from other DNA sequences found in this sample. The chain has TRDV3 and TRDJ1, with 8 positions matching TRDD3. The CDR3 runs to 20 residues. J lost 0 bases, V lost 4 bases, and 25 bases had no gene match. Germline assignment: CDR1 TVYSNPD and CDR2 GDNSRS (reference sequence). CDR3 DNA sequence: TGTGCCTCCTTTGGTCCCGATAGTACTGGGGGGAGGTTCTACACCGATAAACTCATCTTT. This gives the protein CASFGPDSTGGRFYTDKLIF.

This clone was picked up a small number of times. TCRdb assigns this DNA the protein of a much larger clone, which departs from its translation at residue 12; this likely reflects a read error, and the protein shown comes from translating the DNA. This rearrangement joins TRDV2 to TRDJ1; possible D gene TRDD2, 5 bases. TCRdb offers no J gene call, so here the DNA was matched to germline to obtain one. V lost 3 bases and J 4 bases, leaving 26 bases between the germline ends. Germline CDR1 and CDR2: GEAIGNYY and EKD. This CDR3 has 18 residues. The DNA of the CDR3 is TGTGCCTGTGACTCCCTTCGCTCCAGACCCGCTCCGGACGATAAACTCATCTTT. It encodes CACDSLRSRPAPDDKLIF.

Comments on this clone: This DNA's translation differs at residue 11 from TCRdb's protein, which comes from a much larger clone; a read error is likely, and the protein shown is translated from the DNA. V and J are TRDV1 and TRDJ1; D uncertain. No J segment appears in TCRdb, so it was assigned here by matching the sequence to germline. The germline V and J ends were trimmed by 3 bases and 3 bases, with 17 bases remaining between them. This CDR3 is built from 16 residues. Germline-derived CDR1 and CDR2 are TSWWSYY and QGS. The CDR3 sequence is CALGDPPFPFADKLIF. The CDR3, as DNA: TGTGCTCTTGGGGACCCACCCTTTCCCTTTGCCGATAAACTCATCTTT.

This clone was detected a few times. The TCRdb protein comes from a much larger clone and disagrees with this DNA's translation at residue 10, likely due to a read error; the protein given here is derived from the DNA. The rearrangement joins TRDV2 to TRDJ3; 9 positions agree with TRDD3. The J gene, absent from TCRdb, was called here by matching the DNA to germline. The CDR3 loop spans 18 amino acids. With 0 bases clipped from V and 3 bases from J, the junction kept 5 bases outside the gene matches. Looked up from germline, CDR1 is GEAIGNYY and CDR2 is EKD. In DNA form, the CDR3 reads TGTGCCTGTGACACCATCGGGGGATACTTCTGGGACACCCGACAGATGTTTTTC. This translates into CACDTIGGYFWDTRQMFF.

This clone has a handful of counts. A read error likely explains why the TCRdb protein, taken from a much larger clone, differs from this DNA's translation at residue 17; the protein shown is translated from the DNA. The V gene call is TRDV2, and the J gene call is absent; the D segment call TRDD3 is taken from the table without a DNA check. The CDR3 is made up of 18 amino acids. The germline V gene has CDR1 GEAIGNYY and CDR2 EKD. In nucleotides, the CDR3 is TGTGCCTGTGACACCCTGGGGATTTCTGTGGGGTACACCGATAAACTCACCTTT. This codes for CACDTLGISVGYTDKLTF.

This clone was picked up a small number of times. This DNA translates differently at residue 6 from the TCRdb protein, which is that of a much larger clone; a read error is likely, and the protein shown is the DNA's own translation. CDR3 region: CALGEGRRSRGSPKKYTDKLIF. The CDR3 nucleotides read TGTGCTCTTGGGGAAGGTCGACGGAGCCGGGGATCCCCTAAAAAGTACACCGATAAACTCATCTTT. The V call is TRDV1, the J call TRDJ1, with D possibly being TRDD3 (6 bases). Because TCRdb records no J gene, it was assigned here through a match of the DNA to germline. In germline, CDR1 is TSWWSYY, CDR2 QGS. V lost 2 bases to trimming and J lost 0 bases, with 31 bases between them. The CDR3 length is 22 residues.

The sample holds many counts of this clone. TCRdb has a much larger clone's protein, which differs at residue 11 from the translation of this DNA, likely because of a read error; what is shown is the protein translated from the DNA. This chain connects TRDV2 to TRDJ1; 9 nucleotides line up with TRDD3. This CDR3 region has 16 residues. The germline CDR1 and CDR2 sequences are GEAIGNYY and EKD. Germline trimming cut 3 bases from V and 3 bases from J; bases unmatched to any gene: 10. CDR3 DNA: TGTGCCTGTGACGTTCTGGGGGATTTTGGGGCCGATAAACTCATCTTT. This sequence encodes CACDVLGDFGADKLIF.

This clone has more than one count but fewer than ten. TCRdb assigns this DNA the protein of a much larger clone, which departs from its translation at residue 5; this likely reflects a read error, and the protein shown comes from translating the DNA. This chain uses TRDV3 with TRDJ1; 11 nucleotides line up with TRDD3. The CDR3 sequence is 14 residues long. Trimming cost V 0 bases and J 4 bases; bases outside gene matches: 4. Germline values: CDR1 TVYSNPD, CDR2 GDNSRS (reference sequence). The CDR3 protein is CAFSVTGGYDKLIF. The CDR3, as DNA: TGTGCCTTTAGCGTTACTGGGGGATACGATAAACTCATCTTT.